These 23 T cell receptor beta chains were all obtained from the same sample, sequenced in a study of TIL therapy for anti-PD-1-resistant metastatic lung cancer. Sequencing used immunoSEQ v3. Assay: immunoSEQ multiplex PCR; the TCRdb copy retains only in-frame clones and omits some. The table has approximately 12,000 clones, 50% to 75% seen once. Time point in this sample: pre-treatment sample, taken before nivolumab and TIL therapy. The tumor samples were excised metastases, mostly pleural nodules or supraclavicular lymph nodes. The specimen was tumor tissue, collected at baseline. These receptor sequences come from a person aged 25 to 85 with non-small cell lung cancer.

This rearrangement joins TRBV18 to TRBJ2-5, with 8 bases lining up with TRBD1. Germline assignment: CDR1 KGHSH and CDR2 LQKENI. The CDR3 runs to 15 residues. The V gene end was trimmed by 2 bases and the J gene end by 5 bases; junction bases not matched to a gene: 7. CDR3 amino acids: CASSPGQGALETQYF. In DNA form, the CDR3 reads TGTGCCAGCTCACCAGGGCAGGGGGCTTTGGAGACCCAGTACTTC.

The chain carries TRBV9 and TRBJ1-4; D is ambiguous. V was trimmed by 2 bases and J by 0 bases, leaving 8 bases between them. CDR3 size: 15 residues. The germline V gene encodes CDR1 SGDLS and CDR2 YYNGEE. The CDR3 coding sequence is TGTGCCAGCAGCGTGGGCGTTGCAACTAATGAAAAACTGTTTTTT. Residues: CASSVGVATNEKLFF.

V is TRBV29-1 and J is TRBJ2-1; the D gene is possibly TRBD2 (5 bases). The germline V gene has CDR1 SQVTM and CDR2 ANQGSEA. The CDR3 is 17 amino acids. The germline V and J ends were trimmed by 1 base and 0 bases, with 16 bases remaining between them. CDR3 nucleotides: TGCAGCGTTGAAGGCGAGCGGCTACACAGCTCCTACAATGAGCAGTTCTTC. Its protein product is CSVEGERLHSSYNEQFF.

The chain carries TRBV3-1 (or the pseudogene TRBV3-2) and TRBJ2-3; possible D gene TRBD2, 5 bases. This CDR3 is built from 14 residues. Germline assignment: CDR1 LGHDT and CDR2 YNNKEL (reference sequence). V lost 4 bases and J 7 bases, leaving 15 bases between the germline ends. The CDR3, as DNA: TGTGCCAGCAGCCCCCGAGTTGTCGGGAATACGCAGTATTTT. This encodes CASSPRVVGNTQYF.

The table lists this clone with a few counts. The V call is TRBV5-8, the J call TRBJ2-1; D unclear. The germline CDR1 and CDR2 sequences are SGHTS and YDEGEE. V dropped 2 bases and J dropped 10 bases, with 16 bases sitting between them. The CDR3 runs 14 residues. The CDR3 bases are TGTGCCAGCAGCTTTGGCCTTGGCTCAAGCGAGCAGTTCTTC. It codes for CASSFGLGSSEQFF.

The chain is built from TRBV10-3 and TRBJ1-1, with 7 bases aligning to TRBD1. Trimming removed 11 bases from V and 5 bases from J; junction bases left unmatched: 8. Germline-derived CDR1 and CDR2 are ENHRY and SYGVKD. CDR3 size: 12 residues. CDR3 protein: CASRTGRTEAFF. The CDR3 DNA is TGTGCCTCCCGGACAGGAAGGACTGAAGCTTTCTTT.

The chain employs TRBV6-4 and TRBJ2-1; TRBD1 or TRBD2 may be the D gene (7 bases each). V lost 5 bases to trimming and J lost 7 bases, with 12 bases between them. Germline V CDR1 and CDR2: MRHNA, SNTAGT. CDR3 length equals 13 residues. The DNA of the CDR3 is TGTGCCAGCAGTCGCCAGGGGGGGAATGAGCAGTTCTTC. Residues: CASSRQGGNEQFF.

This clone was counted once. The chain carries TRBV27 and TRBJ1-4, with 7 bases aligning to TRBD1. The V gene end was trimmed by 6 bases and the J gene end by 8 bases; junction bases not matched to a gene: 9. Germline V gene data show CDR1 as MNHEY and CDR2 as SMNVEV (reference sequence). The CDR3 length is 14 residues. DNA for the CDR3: TGTGCCAGCAGAGTCCTGGGACAGAAAGAAAAACTGTTTTTT. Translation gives CASRVLGQKEKLFF.

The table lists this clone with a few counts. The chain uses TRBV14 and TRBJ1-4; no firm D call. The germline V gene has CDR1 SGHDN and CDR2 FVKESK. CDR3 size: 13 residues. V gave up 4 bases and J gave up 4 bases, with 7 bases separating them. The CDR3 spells CASSRRINEKLFF. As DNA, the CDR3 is TGTGCCAGCAGCCGACGGATTAATGAAAAACTGTTTTTT.

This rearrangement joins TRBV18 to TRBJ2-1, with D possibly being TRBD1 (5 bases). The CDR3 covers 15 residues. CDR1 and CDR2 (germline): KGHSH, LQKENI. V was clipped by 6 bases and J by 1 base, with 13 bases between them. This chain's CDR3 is CASSPYPGSYNEQFF. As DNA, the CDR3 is TGTGCCAGCTCCCCATATCCAGGGTCCTACAATGAGCAGTTCTTC. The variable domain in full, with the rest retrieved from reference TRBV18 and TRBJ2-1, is NAGVMQNPRHLVRRRGQEARLRCSPMKGHSHVYWYRQLPEEGLKFMVYLQKENIIDESGMPKERFSAEFPKEGPSILRIQQVVRGDSAAYFCASSPYPGSYNEQFFGPGTRLTVL.

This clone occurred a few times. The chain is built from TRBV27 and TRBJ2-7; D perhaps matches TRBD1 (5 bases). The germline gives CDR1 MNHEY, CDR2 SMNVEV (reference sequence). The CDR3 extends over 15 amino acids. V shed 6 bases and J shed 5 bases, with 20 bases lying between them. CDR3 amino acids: CASRSSQGAENEQYF. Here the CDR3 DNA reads TGTGCCAGCAGAAGTTCGCAGGGCGCCGAAAACGAGCAGTACTTC.

CDR3 sequence: CASSFAQGEQYF. CDR3 nucleotide sequence: TGTGCCAGCAGCTTCGCCCAGGGGGAACAGTACTTC. This chain connects TRBV11-2 to TRBJ2-7; 7 bases map to TRBD1. This CDR3 has 12 amino acids. The V gene end was trimmed by 3 bases and the J gene end by 10 bases; junction bases not matched to a gene: 6. Germline-derived CDR1 and CDR2 are SGHAT and FQNNGV.

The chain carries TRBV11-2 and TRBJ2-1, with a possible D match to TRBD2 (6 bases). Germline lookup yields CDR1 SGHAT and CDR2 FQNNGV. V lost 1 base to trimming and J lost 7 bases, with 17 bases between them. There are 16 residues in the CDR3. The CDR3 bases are TGTGCCAGCAGCTTAGTAGCGGCTATGACGTGGAATGAGCAGTTCTTC. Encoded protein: CASSLVAAMTWNEQFF.

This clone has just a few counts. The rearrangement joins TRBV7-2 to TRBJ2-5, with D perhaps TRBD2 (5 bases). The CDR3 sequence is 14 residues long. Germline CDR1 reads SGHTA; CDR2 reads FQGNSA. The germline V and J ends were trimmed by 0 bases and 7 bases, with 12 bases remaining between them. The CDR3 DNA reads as TGTGCCAGCAGCTTAGCGGGCGTGGCGGGGACCCAGTACTTC. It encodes CASSLAGVAGTQYF.

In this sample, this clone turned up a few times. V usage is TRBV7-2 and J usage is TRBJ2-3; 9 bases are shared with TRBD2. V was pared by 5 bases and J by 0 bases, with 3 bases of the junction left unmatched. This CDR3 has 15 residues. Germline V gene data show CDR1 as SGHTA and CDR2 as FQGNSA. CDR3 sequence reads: CASSGLATSTDTQYF. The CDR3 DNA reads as TGTGCCAGCAGCGGACTAGCGACAAGCACAGATACGCAGTATTTT.

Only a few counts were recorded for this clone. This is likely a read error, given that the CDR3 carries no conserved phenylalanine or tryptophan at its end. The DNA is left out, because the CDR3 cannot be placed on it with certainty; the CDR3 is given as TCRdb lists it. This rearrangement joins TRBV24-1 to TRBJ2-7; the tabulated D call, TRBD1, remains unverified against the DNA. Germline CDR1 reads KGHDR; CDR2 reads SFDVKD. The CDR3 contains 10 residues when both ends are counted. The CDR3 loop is CATSDHTFCL.

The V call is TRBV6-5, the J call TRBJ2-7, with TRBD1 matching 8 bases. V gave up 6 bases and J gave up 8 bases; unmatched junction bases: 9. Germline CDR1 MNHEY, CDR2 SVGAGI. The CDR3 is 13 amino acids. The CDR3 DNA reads TGTGCCAGCAGCCCAACCCGGACAGGGAAGCAGTACTTC. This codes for CASSPTRTGKQYF.

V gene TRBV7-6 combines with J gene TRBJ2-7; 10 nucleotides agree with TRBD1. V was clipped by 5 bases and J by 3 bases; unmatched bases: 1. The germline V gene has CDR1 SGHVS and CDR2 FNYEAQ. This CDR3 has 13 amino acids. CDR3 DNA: TGTGCCAGCAGCCGGGACAGGGGCTACGAGCAGTACTTC. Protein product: CASSRDRGYEQYF.

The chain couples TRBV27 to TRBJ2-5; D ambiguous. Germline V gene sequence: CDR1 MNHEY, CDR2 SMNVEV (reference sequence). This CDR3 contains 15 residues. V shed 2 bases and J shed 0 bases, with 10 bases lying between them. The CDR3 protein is CASSLTWQYQETQYF. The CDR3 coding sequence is TGTGCCAGCAGTTTAACGTGGCAGTACCAAGAGACCCAGTACTTC.

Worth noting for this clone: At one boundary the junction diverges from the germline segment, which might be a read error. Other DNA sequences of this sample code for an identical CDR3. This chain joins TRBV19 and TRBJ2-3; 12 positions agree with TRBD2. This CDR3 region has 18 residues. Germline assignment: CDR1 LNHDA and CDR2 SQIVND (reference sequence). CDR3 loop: CASSIDHLGLAGSDTQYF. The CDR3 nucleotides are TGTGCCAGTAGTATAGATCATCTGGGACTAGCGGGCTCAGATACACAGTATTTT.

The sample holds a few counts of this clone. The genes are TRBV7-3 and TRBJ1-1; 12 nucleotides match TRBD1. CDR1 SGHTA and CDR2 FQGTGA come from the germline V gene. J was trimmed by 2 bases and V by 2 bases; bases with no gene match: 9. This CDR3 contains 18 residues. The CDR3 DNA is TGTGCCAGCAGCTTACTAAGTCCCGGGACAGGGGGCAACACTGAAGCTTTCTTT. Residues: CASSLLSPGTGGNTEAFF.

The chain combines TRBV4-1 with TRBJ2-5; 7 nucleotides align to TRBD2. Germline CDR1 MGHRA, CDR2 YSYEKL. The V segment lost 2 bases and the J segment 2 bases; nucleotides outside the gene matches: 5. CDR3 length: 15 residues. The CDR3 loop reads CASSQPVGGQETQYF. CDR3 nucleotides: TGCGCCAGCAGCCAACCCGTCGGGGGGCAAGAGACCCAGTACTTC.

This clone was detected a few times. CDR3 in DNA: TGTGCCAGCAGCCAAGAACGGGACAGGGGGCGAGATGAAAAACTGTTTTTT. Encoded protein: CASSQERDRGRDEKLFF. The rearrangement links TRBV3-1 (or the pseudogene TRBV3-2) to TRBJ1-4; 12 bases align to TRBD1. Germline V CDR1 and CDR2: LGHDT, YNNKEL (reference sequence). The CDR3 contains 17 residues. With 0 bases clipped from V and 6 bases from J, the junction kept 5 bases outside the gene matches.